This T cell receptor beta chain was documented in a study of control samples from healthy donors and cancer patients. The germline CDR1 and CDR2 sequences are SGHRS and YFSETQ. This CDR3 comprises 15 residues. V gave up 2 bases and J gave up 5 bases; unmatched junction bases: 6. The method was immunoSEQ multiplex PCR; TCRdb's version includes in-frame clones alone and lacks a portion of them. The sample holds some 90,000 clones; 70% to 90% are singletons and the top ten take about 7.6%. Sequenced sample: blood. This sequence originates from a woman aged 60-70 years in good health. The J gene is TRBJ2-3, the V gene TRBV5-1; 9 bases fit TRBD1. The CDR3 region is CASSLQGALGDTQYF. CDR3 DNA: TGCGCCAGCAGCTTACAGGGGGCGCTTGGAGATACGCAGTATTTT.